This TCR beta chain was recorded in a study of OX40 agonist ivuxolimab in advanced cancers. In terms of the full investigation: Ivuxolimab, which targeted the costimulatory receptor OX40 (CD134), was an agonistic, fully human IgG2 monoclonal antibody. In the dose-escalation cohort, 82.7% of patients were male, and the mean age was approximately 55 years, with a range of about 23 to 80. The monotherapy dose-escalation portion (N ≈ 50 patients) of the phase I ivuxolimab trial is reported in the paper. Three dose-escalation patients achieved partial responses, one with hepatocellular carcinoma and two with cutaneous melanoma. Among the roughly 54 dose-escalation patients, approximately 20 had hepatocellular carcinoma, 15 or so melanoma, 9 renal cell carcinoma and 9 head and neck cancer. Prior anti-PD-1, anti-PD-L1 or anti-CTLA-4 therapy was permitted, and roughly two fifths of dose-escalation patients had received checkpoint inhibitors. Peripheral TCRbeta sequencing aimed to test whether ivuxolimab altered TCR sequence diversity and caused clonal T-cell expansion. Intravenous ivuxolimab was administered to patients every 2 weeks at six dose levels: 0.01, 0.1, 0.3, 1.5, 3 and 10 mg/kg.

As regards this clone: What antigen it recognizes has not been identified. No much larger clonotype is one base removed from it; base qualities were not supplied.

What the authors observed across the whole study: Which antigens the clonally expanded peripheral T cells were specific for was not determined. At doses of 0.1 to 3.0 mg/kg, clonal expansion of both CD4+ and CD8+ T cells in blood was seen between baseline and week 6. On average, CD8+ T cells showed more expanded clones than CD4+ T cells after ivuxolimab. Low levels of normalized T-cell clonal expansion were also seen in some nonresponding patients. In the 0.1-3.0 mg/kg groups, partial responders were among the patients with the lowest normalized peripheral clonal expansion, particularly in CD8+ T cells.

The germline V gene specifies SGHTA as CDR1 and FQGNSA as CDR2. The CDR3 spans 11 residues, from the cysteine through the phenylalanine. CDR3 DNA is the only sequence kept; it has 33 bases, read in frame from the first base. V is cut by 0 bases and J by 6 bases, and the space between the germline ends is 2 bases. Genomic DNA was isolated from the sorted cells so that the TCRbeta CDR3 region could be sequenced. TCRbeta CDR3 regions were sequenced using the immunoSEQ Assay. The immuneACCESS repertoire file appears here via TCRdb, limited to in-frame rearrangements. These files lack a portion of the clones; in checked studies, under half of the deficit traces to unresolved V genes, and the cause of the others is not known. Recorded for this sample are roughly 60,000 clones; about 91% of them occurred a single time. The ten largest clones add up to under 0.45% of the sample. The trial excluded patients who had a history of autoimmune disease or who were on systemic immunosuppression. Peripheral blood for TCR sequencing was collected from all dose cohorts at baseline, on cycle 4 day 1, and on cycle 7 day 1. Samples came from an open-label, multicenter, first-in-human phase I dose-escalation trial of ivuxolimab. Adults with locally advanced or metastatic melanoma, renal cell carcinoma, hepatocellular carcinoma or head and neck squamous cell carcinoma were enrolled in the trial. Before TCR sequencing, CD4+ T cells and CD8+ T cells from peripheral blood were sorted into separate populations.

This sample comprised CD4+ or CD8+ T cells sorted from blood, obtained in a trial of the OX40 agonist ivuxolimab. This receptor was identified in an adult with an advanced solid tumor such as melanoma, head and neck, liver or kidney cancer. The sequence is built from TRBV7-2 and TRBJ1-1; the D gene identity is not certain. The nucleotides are TGTGCCAGCAGCTTAGCGGCTGAAGCTTTCTTT. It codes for CASSLAAEAFF.